This entry lists 20 T cell receptor beta chains sequenced from one sample in a study of read filtering for tumor transcriptome and immune sequencing. From about 400 ng of RNA, a library with molecular barcoded alpha/delta and beta/gamma adaptors was made. TCRdb used MiXCR to reprocess the reads, holding one entry per CDR3 protein. The sample lists 90,000 or so distinct CDR3 sequences; approximately 21% were seen once. Source material: a population of CD138-negative cells sorted from bone marrow. All receptors come from a donor at least 40 years old with multiple myeloma.

This clonotype was seen just once. Given a much more abundant clone one base away, this may be a read error. This rearrangement joins TRBV28 to TRBJ2-7, with TRBD1 matching 8 bases. V gave up 10 bases and J gave up 5 bases; unmatched junction bases: 10. Germline CDR1 reads MDHEN; CDR2 reads SYDVKM. The CDR3 is made up of 13 amino acids. The DNA for the CDR3 is TGTGCCACTCATGGACAGGGTTCCCACGAGCAGTACTTC. It specifies CATHGQGSHEQYF.

Worth noting for this clonotype: A read error is possible here, since a much larger clone lies one base away. The CDR3 end shows no conserved phenylalanine or tryptophan, and so a read error is likely. The V gene is TRBV10-3, the J gene TRBJ2-3, with 10 bases aligning to TRBD2. This CDR3 is built from 18 residues. Germline V gene data show CDR1 as ENHRY and CDR2 as SYGVKD. The V gene end was trimmed by 3 bases and the J gene end by 0 bases; junction bases not matched to a gene: 9. The CDR3 DNA reads as TGTGCCATCAGTGAACGACTAGCGGGTAAACCTAGCACAGATACGCAGTATTTA. It encodes CAISERLAGKPSTDTQYL.

This clonotype has a count of ten or more. As DNA, the CDR3 is TGTGCCAGCAGTTTAGGTAGTCTTCAAGAGACCCAGTACTTC. It is translated as CASSLGSLQETQYF. The V call is TRBV12-3 or TRBV12-4, the J call TRBJ2-5; the D is unclear. V lost 1 base and J lost 2, with 8 bases in between. The CDR3 has 14 amino acids.

V usage is TRBV7-6 and J usage is TRBJ2-2; 14 bases are a match to TRBD2. This CDR3 spans 19 amino acids. Trimming at V came to 2 bases and at J to 7 bases, leaving 12 bases not matched to a gene. Germline loops: CDR1 SGHVS, CDR2 FNYEAQ. CDR3 protein: CASSLSPGLAGVWRGELFF. The DNA for the CDR3 is TGTGCCAGCAGCTTATCACCGGGACTAGCGGGGGTGTGGCGCGGGGAGCTGTTTTTT.

This clonotype has at least ten counts. The chain has TRBV5-1 and TRBJ1-4, with D possibly being TRBD1 (5 bases). V was trimmed by 6 bases and J by 0 bases, leaving 12 bases between them. CDR3 size: 15 residues. In germline, CDR1 is SGHRS, CDR2 YFSETQ. The CDR3 protein is CASTVGASTNEKLFF. DNA of the CDR3: TGCGCCAGCACCGTAGGGGCCTCAACTAATGAAAAACTGTTTTTT.

This clonotype was observed at least ten times. V and J are TRBV28 and TRBJ2-6, with TRBD1 as a possible D gene (5 bases). From germline, CDR1 is MDHEN and CDR2 SYDVKM. The CDR3 is 17 amino acids. V lost 3 bases and J lost 0, with 12 bases in between. The CDR3 coding sequence is TGTGCCAGCAGTTTCCTCACAGGCGGCTCTGGGGCCAACGTCCTGACTTTC. Its protein is CASSFLTGGSGANVLTF.

The genes are TRBV29-1 and TRBJ1-1; D is ambiguous. CDR1 is SQVTM and CDR2 is ANQGSEA in the germline V gene. Trimming stripped 6 bases from V and 3 bases from J, with 11 bases between. There are 12 residues in the CDR3. CDR3 residues: CSVDQLDTEAFF. CDR3 in DNA: TGCAGCGTAGATCAATTGGACACTGAAGCTTTCTTT.

This clonotype was seen at least ten times. The genes are TRBV6-6 and TRBJ1-1; D gene uncertain. Germline assignment: CDR1 MNHNY and CDR2 SVGAGI (reference sequence). Trimming took 5 bases from V and 2 from J, leaving 18 bases between them. The CDR3 has 16 residues. In DNA form, the CDR3 reads TGTGCCAGCAGTCGAAAGGTTAGGTTTTACAACACTGAAGCTTTCTTT. Protein: CASSRKVRFYNTEAFF.

There are many counts of this clonotype. This chain connects TRBV29-1 to TRBJ2-5, with D unresolved. The length of the CDR3 is 10 residues. CDR1 and CDR2 from the germline V gene are SQVTM and ANQGSEA. V dropped 4 bases and J dropped 5 bases, with 5 bases sitting between them. The DNA for the CDR3 is TGCAGCGTTGGGCCGGAGACCCAGTACTTC. Translating it yields CSVGPETQYF. Using reference TRBV29-1 and TRBJ2-5 for the parts outside the CDR3, the full variable domain is SAVISQKPSRDICQRGTSLTIQCQVDSQVTMMFWYRQQPGQSLTLIATANQGSEATYESGFVIDKFPISRPNLTFSTLTVSNMSPEDSSIYLCSVGPETQYFGPGTRLLVL.

In its sample, this clonotype was seen many times. The chain joins TRBV5-1 to TRBJ1-1, with D unclear. Germline CDR1 and CDR2: SGHRS and YFSETQ. The CDR3 has 13 residues. The V gene lost 4 bases and the J gene lost 1 base, with 8 bases spanning the gap. The CDR3 spells CASSIDPNTEAFF. CDR3 DNA: TGCGCCAGCAGCATAGACCCGAACACTGAAGCTTTCTTT.

This clonotype came up many times. CDR3 residues: CASSDTGPGEQFF. The CDR3 DNA follows: TGTGCCAGCAGTGACACAGGGCCCGGTGAGCAGTTCTTC. The chain combines TRBV27 with TRBJ2-1, with a tentative D call TRBD1 (6 bases). V was clipped by 5 bases and J by 9 bases, with 14 bases between them. CDR1 and CDR2 (germline): MNHEY, SMNVEV (reference sequence). The CDR3 is 13 amino acids.

CDR3 sequence reads: CSVPNVVGAYEQYF. DNA of the CDR3: TGCAGTGTCCCAAATGTGGTCGGGGCCTACGAGCAGTACTTC. This rearrangement joins TRBV20-1 to TRBJ2-7, with D possibly TRBD2 on 5 matching bases. The V end lost 7 bases, the J end lost 2 bases, and 18 bases lay between the germline ends. The germline V gene has CDR1 DFQATT and CDR2 SNEGSKA (reference sequence). The CDR3 has 14 amino acids.

This clonotype was seen at least ten times. Written as DNA, the CDR3 is TGTGCCAGCGCGGGACAGGGTAATTCACCCCTCCACTTT. It codes for CASAGQGNSPLHF. The chain couples TRBV12-3 or TRBV12-4 to TRBJ1-6; 9 positions match TRBD1. The CDR3 has 13 amino acids. Losses at the gene ends were 8 bases for V and 6 bases for J; bases not matched to a gene: 2.

This clonotype appeared many times. The rearrangement links TRBV5-4 to TRBJ2-5; 13 bases are shared with TRBD2. CDR1 is SGHNT, CDR2 YYREEE, per germline (reference sequence). The CDR3 is 17 residues long. The V segment lost 1 base and the J segment 5 bases; nucleotides outside the gene matches: 8. The CDR3 sequence: CASSLRLAGGDSETQYF. For the CDR3, the DNA is TGTGCCAGCAGCTTGAGACTAGCGGGGGGCGATAGCGAGACCCAGTACTTC.

This clonotype was found many times. This chain links TRBV5-1 with TRBJ2-5; D may be TRBD2 (6 bases). From germline, CDR1 is SGHRS and CDR2 YFSETQ. The CDR3 runs 14 residues. Trimming removed 3 bases from V and 4 bases from J, with 13 bases in between. The CDR3 DNA follows: TGCGCCAGCAGCTATCCCGGGACTCCAGAGACCCAGTACTTC. It encodes CASSYPGTPETQYF.

This clonotype was seen ten or more times. The chain is built from TRBV30 and TRBJ2-1, with D possibly TRBD2 on 5 matching bases. The CDR3 totals 12 residues. Germline CDR1 is GTSNPN and CDR2 is SVGIG (reference sequence). V was shortened by 8 bases and J by 7 bases, with 15 bases between the two germline ends. CDR3 loop: CAGAESGNEQFF. The CDR3 nucleotides are TGTGCCGGTGCAGAGAGCGGAAATGAGCAGTTCTTC.

There are many counts of this clonotype. The J gene is TRBJ2-3, the V gene TRBV28, with D possibly being TRBD2 (7 bases). V was pared by 4 bases and J by 2 bases, with 10 bases between. The germline V gene encodes CDR1 MDHEN and CDR2 SYDVKM. This CDR3 is 14 amino acids long. The DNA for the CDR3 is TGTGCCAGCAGTTCGGGGGGCTCCACAGATACGCAGTATTTT. It codes for CASSSGGSTDTQYF.

This clonotype was detected once. This sequence joins TRBV5-1 and TRBJ2-3; 8 bases align to TRBD1. V was pared by 3 bases and J by 2 bases, with 8 bases of the junction left unmatched. Germline V lookup: CDR1 SGHRS, CDR2 YFSETQ. CDR3 size: 16 residues. CDR3 sequence reads: CASSSGTGIFTDTQYF. The DNA for the CDR3 is TGCGCCAGCAGCTCGGGGACAGGAATCTTCACAGATACGCAGTATTTT.

Note on this clonotype: Sequence at one end of the junction differs from germline and may be a read error. The chain joins TRBV5-1 to TRBJ1-1; possible D gene TRBD1, 5 bases. From germline, CDR1 is SGHRS and CDR2 YFSETQ. This CDR3 has 15 residues. The CDR3 nucleotides are TGCGCCAGCAGCTTGTTATCCGGGGCGAACACTGAAGCTTCCTTT. This sequence encodes CASSLLSGANTEASF.

The sample holds many counts of this clonotype. The V call is TRBV27, the J call TRBJ2-7, with D tentatively TRBD2 (7 bases). The CDR3 runs 16 residues. CDR1 and CDR2 (germline): MNHEY, SMNVEV (reference sequence). Trimming stripped 2 bases from V and 0 bases from J, with 14 bases between. CDR3 coding DNA: TGTGCCAGCAGTTTAAAAGGCGGGGGCGTCTCCTACGAGCAGTACTTC. Encoded protein: CASSLKGGGVSYEQYF.